Described below is a single TCR beta chain sequence and its context. The antigen is unknown. This CDR3 has 13 residues. V lost 7 bases and J lost 5; bases outside the gene matches: 5. Germline V gives CDR1 MNHEY, CDR2 SVGAGI. The unexposed donors gave CD4+ T cells in about 2010-2019, prior to COVID-19. CD4+ T cells were isolated from the cells after about ten days of culture. The data derive from a study of CD4 T cells in relation to SARS-CoV-2 and coronaviruses. TCRdb keeps only in-frame clones here, not all; method: immunoSEQ multiplex PCR. The data show 25,000 or so clones, about 76% seen once. The specimen was CD4+ T cells from PBMCs, cultured in vitro. This receptor was identified in a human donor in good health. J is TRBJ2-7 and V is TRBV6-5; TRBD2 matches at 10 bases. This CDR3 is CASTLAGVNEQYF. CDR3 bases: TGTGCCAGCACCCTAGCGGGAGTGAACGAGCAGTACTTC.